The 9 T cell receptor beta chains given below trace back to one sample, sequenced in a study of blood T cells in healthy people across ages. For the second PCR, which ran for about 7 to 11 cycles, a sample-barcoded 5' primer and a J-beta primer mix were used. Via MiXCR, TCRdb re-called the 5' RACE reads, giving one row per CDR3 protein. The sample has some 1.5 million distinct CDR3 sequences, 25% to 30% seen once. Sample: blood. Receptor source: a woman under 40 in good health.

This clonotype was detected a few times. The genes are TRBV29-1 and TRBJ1-2, with D hard to call. The germline V gene has CDR1 SQVTM and CDR2 ANQGSEA. CDR3 length: 12 residues. V was trimmed by 0 bases and J by 8 bases, leaving 10 bases between them. The CDR3 DNA is TGCAGCGTTGAAGAAGGGTTTTCCGGCTACACCTTC. Its translation is CSVEEGFSGYTF.

This clonotype came up a few times. This rearrangement joins TRBV12-5 to TRBJ2-5; the D is unclear. The J call may be incorrect, as the DNA end agrees better with TRBJ2-7. The CDR3 contains 13 residues. Germline V gene sequence: CDR1 LGHNT, CDR2 FRNRAP. The CDR3 nucleotides read TGTGCTAGTGGTTTGTCCGCCTTCTACGAGCAGTACTTC. Its translation is CASGLSAFYEQYF.

There are many counts of this clonotype. This chain joins TRBV6-6 and TRBJ2-7; TRBD2 matches at 8 bases. Trimming at V came to 2 bases and at J to 4 bases, leaving 10 bases not matched to a gene. The V gene's germline CDR1 is MNHNY and CDR2 SVGAGI (reference sequence). This CDR3 has 16 residues. The CDR3, as DNA: TGTGCCAGCAGTTACCCCCCAGGGAGCGGGGGTTACGAGCAGTACTTC. Protein product: CASSYPPGSGGYEQYF.

Remarks on this clonotype: Germline and junction disagree at one end, which may indicate a read error. This chain links TRBV2 with TRBJ1-5, with no clear D. The germline CDR1 and CDR2 sequences are SNHLY and FYNNEI. CDR3 length equals 15 residues. The CDR3 sequence is CAGSAPFYSNQPQHF. The CDR3 nucleotides are TGTGCCGGCAGTGCCCCTTTTTATAGCAATCAGCCCCAGCATTTT.

The chain recombines TRBV28 with TRBJ1-2; D perhaps matches TRBD1 (6 bases). Trimming shortened V by 6 bases and J by 12 bases, and 14 bases separated the two germline ends. CDR1 is MDHEN, CDR2 SYDVKM, per germline. The CDR3 consists of 11 residues. The CDR3 reads CASSFEDRDTF. The DNA of the CDR3 is TGTGCCAGCAGCTTCGAGGACAGAGACACCTTC.

This clonotype was picked up a small number of times. The chain has TRBV5-5 and TRBJ2-5, with D perhaps TRBD1 or TRBD2 (5 bases each). CDR3 size: 15 residues. The V gene lost 0 bases and the J gene lost 2 bases, with 11 bases spanning the gap. In germline, CDR1 is SGHKS, CDR2 YYEKEE (reference sequence). The CDR3 spells CASSLGDGSQETQYF. CDR3 in DNA: TGTGCCAGCAGCTTGGGGGACGGATCGCAAGAGACCCAGTACTTC.

The chain combines TRBV10-3 with TRBJ2-3; 8 bases align to TRBD2. The length of the CDR3 is 14 residues. With V trimmed by 7 bases and J by 3 bases, 6 bases remained unmatched. The V gene's germline CDR1 is ENHRY and CDR2 SYGVKD. CDR3 protein: CAIMGGGKTDTQYF. CDR3 nucleotide sequence: TGTGCCATCATGGGCGGGGGGAAGACAGATACGCAGTATTTT.

This clonotype has ten or more counts. V usage is TRBV5-4 and J usage is TRBJ1-1, with D perhaps matching TRBD1 (5 bases). The germline V gene encodes CDR1 SGHNT and CDR2 YYREEE (reference sequence). Between the trimmed V and J ends, which lost 0 bases and 11 bases, there was a span of 20 bases. The CDR3 totals 15 residues. The CDR3 DNA is TGTGCCAGCAGCTTGGATACCGGGGCCGGGGAGAGGGCTTTCTTT. Residues: CASSLDTGAGERAFF. Supplemented by reference TRBV5-4 and TRBJ1-1, the full variable domain reads ETGVTQSPTHLIKTRGQQVTLRCSSQSGHNTVSWYQQALGQGPQFIFQYYREEENGRGNFPPRFSGLQFPNYSSELNVNALELDDSALYLCASSLDTGAGERAFFGQGTRLTVV.

This clonotype has just one count. The rearrangement joins TRBV12-5 to TRBJ2-7, with D uncertain. Germline V gene data show CDR1 as LGHNT and CDR2 as FRNRAP. The CDR3 is 14 amino acids. With 5 bases removed from V and 3 bases from J, the gap between germline ends came to 14 bases. CDR3 nucleotide sequence: TGTGCTAGTGGTGCTTCGGGTCTTCTCTACGAGCAGTACTTC. Amino acid sequence: CASGASGLLYEQYF. The full variable domain, its missing parts supplied by reference TRBV12-5 and TRBJ2-7, is DARVTQTPRHKVTEMGQEVTMRCQPILGHNTVFWYRQTMMQGLELLAYFRNRAPLDDSGMPKDRFSAEMPDATLATLKIQPSEPRDSAVYFCASGASGLLYEQYFGPGTRLTVT.